Sequencing of this TCR beta chain was carried out in a study of T cell changes during pregnancy in multiple sclerosis. Trimming left V 0 bases short and J 5 bases short, with 10 bases between. The CDR3 is 14 residues long. CDR1 and CDR2 (germline): SGDLS, YYNGEE. Generated by immunoSEQ multiplex PCR, the TCRdb table keeps only in-frame clones and is missing some. The table has around 65,000 clones, approximately 88% seen once. The clonotype originates from a female donor with multiple sclerosis, enrolled in a pregnancy study. The J gene is TRBJ2-3, the V gene TRBV9; D call uncertain. The source material was peripheral blood, sampled in the first trimester of pregnancy. The CDR3 sequence is CASSVDGVGDTQYF. For the CDR3, the DNA is TGTGCCAGCAGCGTAGACGGAGTGGGAGATACGCAGTATTTT.